The 19 T cell receptor beta chains given below trace back to one sample, sequenced in a study of cytomegalovirus exposure and HLA in healthy donors. Clones were read by immunoSEQ multiplex PCR, and TCRdb kept only the in-frame ones, dropping some. The sample holds about 350,000 clones, approximately 86% seen once. The sample comprised PBMCs. These TCRs come from a young woman in good health and CMV-seropositive.

J is TRBJ2-7 and V is TRBV28; D gene unclear. Trimming pared 2 bases from V and 3 bases from J, leaving 8 bases between. This CDR3 has 13 amino acids. Germline V gene data show CDR1 as MDHEN and CDR2 as SYDVKM. The CDR3: CASSLDPDYEQYF. The CDR3 bases are TGTGCCAGCAGTTTAGACCCCGACTACGAGCAGTACTTC.

This chain connects TRBV4-1 to TRBJ2-3, with D tentatively TRBD1 or TRBD2 (6 bases each). The CDR3 is 17 amino acids. The V and J ends lost 5 bases and 1 base respectively, with 19 bases between them. Per germline, CDR1 MGHRA and CDR2 YSYEKL. The CDR3 sequence is CASSEADGGGGTDTQYF. DNA of the CDR3: TGCGCCAGCAGCGAAGCCGATGGGGGCGGGGGCACAGATACGCAGTATTTT.

The V call is TRBV19, the J call TRBJ1-1; D ambiguous. Germline values: CDR1 LNHDA, CDR2 SQIVND (reference sequence). CDR3 size: 13 residues. Trimming took 5 bases from V and 3 from J, leaving 10 bases between them. The CDR3 nucleotides read TGTGCCAGTAGTGCGTGGAGTGACACTGAAGCTTTCTTT. As protein: CASSAWSDTEAFF.

The CDR3 DNA reads TGCGCCAGCAGCTTGGGGACTAGCGGGGACTACGAGCAGTACTTC. The encoded protein is CASSLGTSGDYEQYF. The chain has TRBV5-1 and TRBJ2-7; 12 positions match TRBD2. Trimming at V came to 0 bases and at J to 3 bases, leaving 1 base not matched to a gene. CDR1 is SGHRS, CDR2 YFSETQ, per germline. This CDR3 has 15 amino acids.

V and J are TRBV5-4 and TRBJ1-1; D may be TRBD1 (6 bases). V was trimmed by 10 bases and J by 3 bases, leaving 19 bases between them. The CDR3 consists of 14 residues. The germline V gene has CDR1 SGHNT and CDR2 YYREEE (reference sequence). The CDR3: CASRPGGRDTEAFF. As DNA, the CDR3 is TGTGCCTCTAGGCCCGGGGGGCGCGACACTGAAGCTTTCTTT.

The chain couples TRBV9 to TRBJ2-1; possible D gene TRBD2, 5 bases. The CDR3 has 15 residues. Germline V gene sequence: CDR1 SGDLS, CDR2 YYNGEE. Trimming shortened V by 3 bases and J by 5 bases, and 15 bases separated the two germline ends. Here the CDR3 reads CASSASLFGDNEQFF. The CDR3 DNA reads as TGTGCCAGCAGCGCTAGCCTGTTCGGCGACAATGAGCAGTTCTTC. Combining the CDR3 with reference TRBV9 and TRBJ2-1 gives the whole variable domain DSGVTQTPKHLITATGQRVTLRCSPRSGDLSVYWYQQSLDQGLQFLIQYYNGEERAKGNILERFSAQQFPDLHSELNLSSLELGDSALYFCASSASLFGDNEQFFGPGTRLTVL.

The chain employs TRBV5-6 and TRBJ1-1, with D possibly being TRBD1 (5 bases). CDR3 length: 14 amino acids. Germline CDR1 and CDR2: SGHDT and YYEEEE. Between the trimmed V and J ends, which lost 4 bases and 4 bases, there was a span of 14 bases. CDR3 sequence: CASSLGTLPTEAFF. CDR3 DNA sequence: TGTGCCAGCAGCCTGGGGACCCTCCCCACTGAAGCTTTCTTT. The whole variable domain, filled in from reference TRBV5-6 and TRBJ1-1, reads DAGVTQSPTHLIKTRGQQVTLRCSPKSGHDTVSWYQQALGQGPQFIFQYYEEEERQRGNFPDRFSGHQFPNYSSELNVNALLLGDSALYLCASSLGTLPTEAFFGQGTRLTVV.

This chain connects TRBV28 to TRBJ1-5, with 8 bases lining up with TRBD1. This CDR3 has 14 residues. Per the germline V gene, CDR1 is MDHEN and CDR2 is SYDVKM. Trimming took 6 bases from V and 7 from J; bases not matched to a gene: 8. CDR3 bases: TGTGCCAGCAGATTCGGACAGGGAGGACAGCCCCAGCATTTT. It encodes CASRFGQGGQPQHF.

The rearrangement joins TRBV13 to TRBJ1-1; no reliable D call. V was clipped by 0 bases and J by 4 bases, with 6 bases between them. In germline, CDR1 is PRHDT, CDR2 FYEKMQ (reference sequence). The CDR3 totals 13 residues. The CDR3 coding sequence is TGTGCCAGCAGCTTAGGACGGGCCACTGAAGCTTTCTTT. This encodes CASSLGRATEAFF.

The chain carries TRBV7-6 and TRBJ1-6, with TRBD1 matching 8 bases. Germline trimming cut 5 bases from V and 9 bases from J; bases unmatched to any gene: 6. The CDR3 runs 14 residues. Germline assignment: CDR1 SGHVS and CDR2 FNYEAQ. In nucleotides, the CDR3 is TGTGCCAGCAGCCCCCGACAGGGGTTTTCACCCCTCCACTTT. This encodes CASSPRQGFSPLHF.

The chain uses TRBV15 and TRBJ2-5; 7 positions agree with TRBD1. Germline V gene data show CDR1 as LNHNV and CDR2 as YYDKDF (reference sequence). This CDR3 comprises 16 residues. V lost 0 bases to trimming and J lost 8 bases; unmatched junction nucleotides: 12. For the CDR3, the DNA is TGTGCCACCAGCAGAGATAATTGGAAGGGGGCAGGCACCCAGTACTTC. This translates into CATSRDNWKGAGTQYF.

The chain employs TRBV4-3 and TRBJ2-3; D may be TRBD1 (6 bases). In germline, CDR1 is LGHNA, CDR2 YSLEER. The CDR3 runs to 16 residues. The V end lost 0 bases, the J end lost 1 base, and 11 bases lay between the germline ends. CDR3 region: CASSQDGRGGTDTQYF. The DNA of the CDR3 is TGCGCCAGCAGCCAAGATGGCAGGGGAGGCACAGATACGCAGTATTTT.

The chain joins TRBV28 to TRBJ2-7, with D possibly matching TRBD2 (5 bases). The CDR3 runs 15 residues. The germline V gene has CDR1 MDHEN and CDR2 SYDVKM. V dropped 5 bases and J dropped 3 bases, with 17 bases sitting between them. The CDR3 loop is CASSPAGRGYYEQYF. The DNA for the CDR3 is TGTGCCAGCAGTCCCGCTGGTCGGGGATACTACGAGCAGTACTTC.

The rearrangement uses TRBV11-2 and TRBJ1-2; D is unclear. The CDR3 is 15 residues long. Trimming removed 0 bases at V and 4 bases at J, with 12 bases between. The germline V gene encodes CDR1 SGHAT and CDR2 FQNNGV. In nucleotides, the CDR3 is TGTGCCAGCAGCTTAGATTTTGGCTTCGGCTATGGCTACACCTTC. Its protein is CASSLDFGFGYGYTF.

The genes are TRBV15 and TRBJ2-1; D ambiguous. The germline V and J ends were trimmed by 3 bases and 0 bases, with 9 bases remaining between them. The CDR3 runs 15 residues. Looked up from germline, CDR1 is LNHNV and CDR2 is YYDKDF (reference sequence). The CDR3 nucleotides are TGTGCCACCAGCAGGACCCCGAGCTCCTACAATGAGCAGTTCTTC. Its translation: CATSRTPSSYNEQFF.

This clone was recorded only once. The chain uses TRBV28 and TRBJ1-6; tentative D call: TRBD1 (6 bases). The CDR3 is made up of 16 amino acids. CDR1 and CDR2 (germline): MDHEN, SYDVKM. V shed 5 bases and J shed 4 bases, with 15 bases lying between them. The CDR3 nucleotides are TGTGCCAGCAGTAGCTACAGGGTGATTTATAATTCACCCCTCCACTTT. Its translation: CASSSYRVIYNSPLHF.

The rearrangement uses TRBV5-1 and TRBJ2-2; no reliable D call. V was pared by 4 bases and J by 6 bases, with 10 bases between. Germline V gives CDR1 SGHRS, CDR2 YFSETQ. The CDR3 contains 13 residues. The CDR3 region is CASSQTPPGELFF. The CDR3 bases are TGCGCCAGCAGCCAGACTCCTCCCGGGGAGCTGTTTTTT.

This clone has only one observation. The chain carries TRBV7-9 and TRBJ2-2; D gene uncertain. This CDR3 region has 14 residues. V lost 1 base and J lost 10, with 13 bases in between. CDR1 and CDR2 (germline): SEHNR, FQNEAQ (reference sequence). The CDR3 nucleotides read TGTGCCAGCAGCTTAGGGACGCAACCGAAGGAGCTGTTTTTT. It codes for CASSLGTQPKELFF.

The chain links TRBV2 to TRBJ2-1; D is possibly TRBD2 (5 bases). The ends were cut back, 3 bases at V and 3 bases at J, with 6 bases in the middle. The germline V gene encodes CDR1 SNHLY and CDR2 FYNNEI. The CDR3 loop spans 13 amino acids. CDR3 DNA: TGTGCCAGCAGTGAGGGAGTCTACAATGAGCAGTTCTTC. Protein product: CASSEGVYNEQFF.